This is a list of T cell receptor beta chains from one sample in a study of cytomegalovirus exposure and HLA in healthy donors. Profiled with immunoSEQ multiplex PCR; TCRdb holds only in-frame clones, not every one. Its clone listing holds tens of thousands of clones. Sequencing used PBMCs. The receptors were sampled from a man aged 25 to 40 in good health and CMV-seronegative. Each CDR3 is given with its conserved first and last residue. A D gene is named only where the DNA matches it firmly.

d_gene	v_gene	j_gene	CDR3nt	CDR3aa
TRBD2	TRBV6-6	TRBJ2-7	TGTGCCAGCAGCCGACTAGCGGCCTACGAGCAGTACTTC	CASSRLAAYEQYF
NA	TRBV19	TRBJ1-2	TGTGCCAGTAGTATCCCCGGGGTTGGAGGAGGCTACACCTTC	CASSIPGVGGGYTF
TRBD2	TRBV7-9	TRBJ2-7	TGTGCCAGCAGCCCAGCGGGAAACCCCTACGAGCAGTACTTC	CASSPAGNPYEQYF
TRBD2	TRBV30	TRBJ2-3	TGTGCCTGGAGTGTATTACTAGCGACAGATACGCAGTATTTT	CAWSVLLATDTQYF
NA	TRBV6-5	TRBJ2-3	TGTGCCACCGCGGACAGTTTTGGCACAGATACGCAGTATTTT	CATADSFGTDTQYF
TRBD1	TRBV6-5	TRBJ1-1	TGTGCCAGCAGTTACTCGGGACAGAGCACTGAAGCTTTCTTT	CASSYSGQSTEAFF
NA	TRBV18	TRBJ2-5	TGTGCCAGCTCAGGACTCCTACAAGAGACCCAGTACTTC	CASSGLLQETQYF
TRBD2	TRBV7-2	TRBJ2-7	TGTGCCAGCAGCCCTAGCGGGGCCAACTTCTACGAGCAGTACTTC	CASSPSGANFYEQYF
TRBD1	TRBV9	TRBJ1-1	TGTGCCAGCAGCGCGTACACAGGGGATAACACTGAAGCTTTCTTT	CASSAYTGDNTEAFF
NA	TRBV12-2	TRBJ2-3	TGTGCAAGTCGCTTAGCGGCGAGGCCTTTACCCGATACGCAGTATTTT	CASRLAARPLPDTQYF